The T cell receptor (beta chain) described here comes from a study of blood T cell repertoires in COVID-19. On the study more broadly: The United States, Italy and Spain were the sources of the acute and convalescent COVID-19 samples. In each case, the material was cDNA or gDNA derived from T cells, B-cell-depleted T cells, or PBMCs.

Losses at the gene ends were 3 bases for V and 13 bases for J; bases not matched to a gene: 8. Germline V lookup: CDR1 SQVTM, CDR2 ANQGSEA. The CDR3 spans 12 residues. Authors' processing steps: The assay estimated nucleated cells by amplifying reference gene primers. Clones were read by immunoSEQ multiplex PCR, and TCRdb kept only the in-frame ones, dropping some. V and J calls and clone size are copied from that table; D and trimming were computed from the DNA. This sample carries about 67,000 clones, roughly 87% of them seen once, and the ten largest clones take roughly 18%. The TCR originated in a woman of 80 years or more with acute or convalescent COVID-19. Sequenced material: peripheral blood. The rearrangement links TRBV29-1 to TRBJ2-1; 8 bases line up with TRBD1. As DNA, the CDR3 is TGCAGCGTTGACGGGACAGGCGCTCTACAGTTCTTC. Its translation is CSVDGTGALQFF.